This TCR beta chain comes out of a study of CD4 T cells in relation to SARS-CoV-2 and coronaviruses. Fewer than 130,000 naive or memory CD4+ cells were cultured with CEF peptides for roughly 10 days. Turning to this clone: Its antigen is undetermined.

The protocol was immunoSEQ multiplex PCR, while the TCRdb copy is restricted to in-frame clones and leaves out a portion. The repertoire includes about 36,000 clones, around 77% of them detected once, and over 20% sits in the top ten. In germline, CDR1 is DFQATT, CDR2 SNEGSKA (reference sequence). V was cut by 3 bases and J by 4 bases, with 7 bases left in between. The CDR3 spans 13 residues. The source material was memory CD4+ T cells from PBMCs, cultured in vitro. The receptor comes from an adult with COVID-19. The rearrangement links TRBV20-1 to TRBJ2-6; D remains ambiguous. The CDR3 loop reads CSASRFGANVLTF. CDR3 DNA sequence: TGCAGTGCTAGTCGGTTCGGGGCCAACGTCCTGACTTTC.